This TCR beta chain was profiled in a study of blood T cells in healthy people across ages. Through a sample-barcoded 5' primer and a J-beta primer mix, a second PCR was run for roughly 6 to 12 cycles. Each CDR3 protein is one row after TCRdb ran MiXCR on the 5' RACE reads. This table holds hundreds of thousands of distinct CDR3 sequences, under 80% found once. V lost 2 bases to trimming and J lost 4 bases; unmatched junction nucleotides: 1. The germline V gene has CDR1 SEHNR and CDR2 FQNEAQ (reference sequence). The CDR3 is made up of 13 amino acids. This chain links TRBV7-9 with TRBJ1-2, with TRBD1 identical over 7 bases. What was sequenced was blood. The TCR comes from a man in his thirties or forties in good health. CDR3: CASSLQGVYGYTF. The CDR3 nucleotides are TGTGCCAGCAGCTTACAGGGGGTCTATGGCTACACCTTC.